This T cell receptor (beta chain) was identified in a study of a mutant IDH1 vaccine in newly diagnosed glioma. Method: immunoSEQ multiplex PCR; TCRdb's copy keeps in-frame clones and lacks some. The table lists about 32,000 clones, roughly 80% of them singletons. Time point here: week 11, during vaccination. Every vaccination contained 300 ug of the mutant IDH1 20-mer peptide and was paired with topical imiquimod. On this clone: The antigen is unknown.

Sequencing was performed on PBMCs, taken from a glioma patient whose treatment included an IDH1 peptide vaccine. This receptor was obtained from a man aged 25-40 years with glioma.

This CDR3 reads CASSRTATGELFF. The CDR3 coding sequence is TGTGCCAGCAGCCGAACCGCCACCGGGGAGCTGTTTTTT. J is TRBJ2-2 and V is TRBV27; D unclear. The V end was cut by 6 bases, the J end by 4 bases, with 9 bases between. Germline V gene data show CDR1 as MNHEY and CDR2 as SMNVEV (reference sequence). The CDR3 covers 13 residues.